Described below is a single T cell receptor beta chain sequence and its context. What this receptor recognizes is not known. A much larger clone is a single base away; this may be a read error. Without the conserved terminal phenylalanine or tryptophan, this CDR3 likely stems from a read error. This sample was sequenced with an Illumina HiSeq 1500. TCRdb reprocessed the public reads (quality trimming at Q25 with fastp, clone calling with MiXCR) and kept in-frame beta chains. Each entry merges the rows of one CDR3 protein and shows their most common DNA and genes. The table for this sample lists approximately 89,000 distinct CDR3 sequences; approximately 30% of them were counted only once. Over 60% of the sample is held by the ten biggest clonotypes. What the treatment or condition label conveys for this sample: in vitro stimulation with specific CMV peptide epitopes to enrich CMV-specific T cells.

The CDR3 has 13 amino acids, counting both end residues. Solely the CDR3 DNA is kept, with 39 bases framed from the first base. V is reduced by 5 bases and J by 8 bases, leaving a spacing of 10 bases between them. CDR1 and CDR2, looked up from the germline V gene, are MGHDK and SYGVNS. This entry is derived from a study of T cell repertoires in cytomegalovirus infection (dated by TCRdb to between 2018 and 2021). At the level of the whole study: Peptide stimulations targeted recently identified HLA-C-restricted CMV epitopes, whose presentation resists viral immunomodulation, together with well-studied HLA-B-restricted epitopes. Donor HLA type was relevant to the analysis, as public TCR beta signatures indicated carriage of CMV infection together with the matching HLA type. The paper's findings and limits, for the study overall: In both this cohort and an independent cohort of over 350 donors, the cumulative frequency of public TCR beta family members distinguished carriers of CMV infection plus the relevant HLA type. The ex vivo response was dominated by HLA-C-restricted CMV-specific TCR beta clonotypes, which also provided the single most frequent clonotype in two of eight donors.

The V gene is TRBV25-1 and the J gene is TRBJ1-6, with no confident D gene call. This TCR was recovered from a human donor in good health (CMV status not recorded). Some clones in this sample may be carry-over from other donors' samples. The sequencing here drew on CD8+ T cells from cultured PBMCs, taken from culture after CMV antigen stimulation. Here the CDR3 is given as CASSRQEDSPLHL. At the DNA level, the sequence is TGTGCCAGCAGTCGCCAGGAGGATTCACCCCTCCACTTG.